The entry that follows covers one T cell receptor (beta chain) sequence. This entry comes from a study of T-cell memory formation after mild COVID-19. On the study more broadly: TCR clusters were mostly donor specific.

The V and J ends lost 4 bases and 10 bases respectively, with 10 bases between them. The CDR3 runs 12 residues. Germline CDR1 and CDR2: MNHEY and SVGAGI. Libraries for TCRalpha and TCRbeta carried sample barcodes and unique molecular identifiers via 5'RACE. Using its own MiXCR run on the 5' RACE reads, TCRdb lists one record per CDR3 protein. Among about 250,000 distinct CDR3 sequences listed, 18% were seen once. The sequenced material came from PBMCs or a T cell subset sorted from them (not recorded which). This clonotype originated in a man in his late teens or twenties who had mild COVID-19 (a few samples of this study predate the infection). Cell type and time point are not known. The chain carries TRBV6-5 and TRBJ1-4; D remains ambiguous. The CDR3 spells CASSSDRGKLFF. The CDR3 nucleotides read TGTGCCAGCAGTTCTGATCGTGGAAAACTGTTTTTT.